This TCR beta chain was documented in a study of glioma-infiltrating T cells. Germline CDR1 and CDR2: SGHAT and FQNNGV. The CDR3 has 16 residues. The V segment lost 4 bases and the J segment 0 bases; nucleotides outside the gene matches: 3. In this sample, this clonotype turned up a few times. TCR alpha and beta CDR3 regions were amplified from RNA using iRepertoire nested multiplex PCR. TCRdb redid the calling of the multiplex PCR reads with MiXCR, one entry per CDR3 protein. The sample carries roughly 120,000 distinct CDR3 sequences, roughly 25% recorded once. The receptor's source is a human donor with low-grade glioma or glioblastoma, undergoing nonglioma brain surgery, or in good health (not recorded which). The gene calls are TRBV11-2 and TRBJ2-3; 11 bases align to TRBD2. Sequenced input: glioma tissue, nonneoplastic brain tissue, or PBMCs (not recorded which). DNA for the CDR3: TGTGCCAGCAGCTCAAGGACTAGCGGGAGCACAGATACGCAGTATTTT. Translating it yields CASSSRTSGSTDTQYF.